This note documents a single TCR beta chain sequence. Its antigen remains unidentified. There are 15 residues in the CDR3. Germline-derived CDR1 and CDR2 are ENHRY and SYGVKD. V was shortened by 4 bases and J by 8 bases, with 20 bases between the two germline ends. This sample was taken from a study of immune heterogeneity within non-small cell lung tumors. Across the whole study: Of the tumors, several were squamous cell, 10 non-squamous, and 1 not otherwise specified. Findings and caveats of the study: Recurrence of the same dominant CDR3 beta clonotypes was seen across tumor sites within a patient, and site-unique high-frequency clones were present alongside them. High-frequency T-cell receptor beta clonotypes were largely distinct between individual patients.

Using 32 V and 13 J primers, multiplex PCR amplified TCR beta CDR3. TCRdb reprocessed the multiplex PCR reads via MiXCR and lists one record per CDR3 protein. The profile shows 10,000 or so distinct CDR3 sequences, more than 25% of them singletons. Bulk tumor gDNA, roughly 660 ng per sample, served as the TCR template. Surgical sampling yielded several biopsies per primary tumor (spaced far apart). The patients were newly diagnosed with non-small cell lung cancer, had not been treated, and had curative surgery. This receptor was taken from a woman aged 50 to 60 with non-small cell lung cancer. This chain connects TRBV10-3 to TRBJ1-2, with TRBD1 as a possible D gene (5 bases). The sample comprised lung tumor tissue. CDR3 in DNA: TGTGCCATCAGTGTGGTTTCCCAGGGCAGGGACGGCTACACCTTC. Translated: CAISVVSQGRDGYTF.